The clone carrying this T cell receptor (beta chain) has at least ten counts. The antigen is undetermined. The data are from a study of CD8 T cells in ankylosing spondylitis. Study-wide findings and caveats: Some of these motif variants have turned up before, in reports on reactive arthritis synovial fluid and blood. Those disease-linked clones were CD8+; they were also relatively rare in peripheral blood. Seemingly distinctive of ankylosing spondylitis blood was a TCR beta motif formed by eight highly homologous variants.

Molecular-barcoded quantitative 5'-RACE produced these TCR beta libraries. Each CDR3 protein gets one entry after TCRdb re-called the 5' RACE reads with MiXCR. The repertoire includes about 220,000 distinct CDR3 sequences, 20% to 30% of them detected once, and roughly 6.7% sits in the top ten. The V end was cut by 5 bases, the J end by 7 bases, with 14 bases between. This CDR3 has 13 amino acids. The chain is built from TRBV12-3 or TRBV12-4 and TRBJ1-2; possible D gene TRBD1, 6 bases. The TCR comes from a male donor with ankylosing spondylitis or in good health (not recorded which). Sample: blood, either unsorted or a sorted T cell fraction (not recorded which). CDR3: CASSTQGTGGYTF. The CDR3 coding sequence is TGTGCCAGCAGTACACAGGGCACGGGTGGCTACACCTTC.